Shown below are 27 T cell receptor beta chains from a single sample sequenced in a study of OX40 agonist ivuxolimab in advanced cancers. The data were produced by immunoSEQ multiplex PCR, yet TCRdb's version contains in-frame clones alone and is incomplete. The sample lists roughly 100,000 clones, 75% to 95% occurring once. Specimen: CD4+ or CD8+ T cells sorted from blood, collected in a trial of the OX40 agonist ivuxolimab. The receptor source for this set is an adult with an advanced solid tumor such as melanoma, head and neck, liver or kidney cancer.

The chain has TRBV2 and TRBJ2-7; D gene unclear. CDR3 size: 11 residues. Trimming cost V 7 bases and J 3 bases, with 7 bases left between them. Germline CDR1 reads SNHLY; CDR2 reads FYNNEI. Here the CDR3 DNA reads TGTGCCAGCACCTCCGGCTACGAGCAGTACTTC. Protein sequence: CASTSGYEQYF.

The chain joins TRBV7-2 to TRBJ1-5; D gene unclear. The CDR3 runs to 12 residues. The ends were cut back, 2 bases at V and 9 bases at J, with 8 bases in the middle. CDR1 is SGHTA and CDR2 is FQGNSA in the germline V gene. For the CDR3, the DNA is TGTGCCAGCAGCTTAAATCTGCGGCCCCAGCATTTT. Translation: CASSLNLRPQHF.

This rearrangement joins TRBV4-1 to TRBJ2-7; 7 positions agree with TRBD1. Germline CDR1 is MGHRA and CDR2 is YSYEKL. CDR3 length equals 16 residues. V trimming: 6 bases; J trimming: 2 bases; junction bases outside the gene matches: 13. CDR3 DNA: TGCGCCAGCAGAGAGGGCGTGGGACAGACAGCCTACGAGCAGTACTTC. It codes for CASREGVGQTAYEQYF.

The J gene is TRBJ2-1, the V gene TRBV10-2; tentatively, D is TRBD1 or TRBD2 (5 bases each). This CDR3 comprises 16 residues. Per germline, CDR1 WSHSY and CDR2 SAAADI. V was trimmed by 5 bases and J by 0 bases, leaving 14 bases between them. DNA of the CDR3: TGCGCCAGCAGTAAACGGGGCACTAACTCCTACAATGAGCAGTTCTTC. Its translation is CASSKRGTNSYNEQFF.

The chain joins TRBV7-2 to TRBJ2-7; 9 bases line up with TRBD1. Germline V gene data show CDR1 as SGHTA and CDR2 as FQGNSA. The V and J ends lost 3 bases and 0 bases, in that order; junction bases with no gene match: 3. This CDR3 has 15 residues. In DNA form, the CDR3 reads TGTGCCAGCAGCTTGCTGGACAGGGGCTCCTACGAGCAGTACTTC. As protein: CASSLLDRGSYEQYF. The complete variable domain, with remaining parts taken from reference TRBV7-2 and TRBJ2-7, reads GAGVSQSPSNKVTEKGKDVELRCDPISGHTALYWYRQSLGQGLEFLIYFQGNSAPDKSGLPSDRFSAERTGGSVSTLTIQRTQQEDSAVYLCASSLLDRGSYEQYFGPGTRLTVT.

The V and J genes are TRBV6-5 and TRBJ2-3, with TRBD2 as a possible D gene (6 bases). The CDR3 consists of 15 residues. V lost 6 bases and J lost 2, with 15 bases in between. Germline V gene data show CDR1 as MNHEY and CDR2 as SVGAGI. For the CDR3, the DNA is TGTGCCAGCAGCCCCAGGGACTGGCTCACAGATACGCAGTATTTT. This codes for CASSPRDWLTDTQYF.

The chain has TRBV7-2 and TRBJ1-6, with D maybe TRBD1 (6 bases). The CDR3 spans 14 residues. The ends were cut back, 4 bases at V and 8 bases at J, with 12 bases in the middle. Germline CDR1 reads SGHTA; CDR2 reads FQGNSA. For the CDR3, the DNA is TGTGCCAGCAGCTCCGCGGGGGCCGATTCACCCCTCCACTTT. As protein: CASSSAGADSPLHF. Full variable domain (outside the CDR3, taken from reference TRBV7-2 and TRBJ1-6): GAGVSQSPSNKVTEKGKDVELRCDPISGHTALYWYRQSLGQGLEFLIYFQGNSAPDKSGLPSDRFSAERTGGSVSTLTIQRTQQEDSAVYLCASSSAGADSPLHFGNGTRLTVT.

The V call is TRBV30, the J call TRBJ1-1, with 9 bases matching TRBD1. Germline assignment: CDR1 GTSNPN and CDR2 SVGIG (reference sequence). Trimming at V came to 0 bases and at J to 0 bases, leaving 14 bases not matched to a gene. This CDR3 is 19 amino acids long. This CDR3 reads CAWSVPHRGTGGMNTEAFF. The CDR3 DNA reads TGTGCCTGGAGTGTACCACATAGGGGAACAGGGGGCATGAACACTGAAGCTTTCTTT.

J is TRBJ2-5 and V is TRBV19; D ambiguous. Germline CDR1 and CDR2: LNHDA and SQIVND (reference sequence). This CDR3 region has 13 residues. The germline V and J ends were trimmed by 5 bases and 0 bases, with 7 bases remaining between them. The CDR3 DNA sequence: TGTGCCAGTAGTCGGTTCCACCAAGAGACCCAGTACTTC. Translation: CASSRFHQETQYF. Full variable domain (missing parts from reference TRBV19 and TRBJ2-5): DGGITQSPKYLFRKEGQNVTLSCEQNLNHDAMYWYRQDPGQGLRLIYYSQIVNDFQKGDIAEGYSVSREKKESFPLTVTSAQKNPTAFYLCASSRFHQETQYFGPGTRLLVL.

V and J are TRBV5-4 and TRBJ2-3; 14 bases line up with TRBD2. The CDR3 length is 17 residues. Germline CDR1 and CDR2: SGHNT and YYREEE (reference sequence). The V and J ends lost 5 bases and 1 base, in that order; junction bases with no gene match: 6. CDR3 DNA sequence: TGTGCCAGCAGGGAAAGACTAGCGGGGGGGGGCACAGATACGCAGTATTTT. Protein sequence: CASRERLAGGGTDTQYF. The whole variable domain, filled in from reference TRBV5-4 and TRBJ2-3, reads ETGVTQSPTHLIKTRGQQVTLRCSSQSGHNTVSWYQQALGQGPQFIFQYYREEENGRGNFPPRFSGLQFPNYSSELNVNALELDDSALYLCASRERLAGGGTDTQYFGPGTRLTVL.

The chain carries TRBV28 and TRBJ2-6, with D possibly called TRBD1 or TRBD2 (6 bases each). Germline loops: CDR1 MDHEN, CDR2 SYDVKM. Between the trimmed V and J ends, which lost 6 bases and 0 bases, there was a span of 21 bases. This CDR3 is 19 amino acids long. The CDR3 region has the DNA TGTGCCAGCAGCCCATTGGGGGGCGCGTACCCCTCTGGGGCCAACGTCCTGACTTTC. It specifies CASSPLGGAYPSGANVLTF.

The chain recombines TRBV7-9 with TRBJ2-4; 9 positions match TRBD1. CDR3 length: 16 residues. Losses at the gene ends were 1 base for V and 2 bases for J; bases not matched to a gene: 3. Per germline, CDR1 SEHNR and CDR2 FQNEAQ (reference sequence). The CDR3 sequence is CASSLEGTGTKNIQYF. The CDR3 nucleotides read TGTGCCAGCAGCTTAGAGGGGACAGGGACCAAAAACATTCAGTACTTC.

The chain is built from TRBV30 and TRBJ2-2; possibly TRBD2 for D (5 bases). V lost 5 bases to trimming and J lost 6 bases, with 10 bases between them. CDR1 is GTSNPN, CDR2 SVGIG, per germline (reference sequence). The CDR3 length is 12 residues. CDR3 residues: CAWAEVAGELFF. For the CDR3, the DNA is TGTGCCTGGGCGGAGGTGGCCGGGGAGCTGTTTTTT.

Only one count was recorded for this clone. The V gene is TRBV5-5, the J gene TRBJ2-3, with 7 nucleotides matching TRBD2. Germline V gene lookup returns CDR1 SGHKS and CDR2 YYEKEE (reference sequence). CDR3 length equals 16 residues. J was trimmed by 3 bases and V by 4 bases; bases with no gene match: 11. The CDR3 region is CASSPGDYEPTDTQYF. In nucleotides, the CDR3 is TGTGCCAGCAGCCCGGGGGACTACGAACCGACAGATACGCAGTATTTT.

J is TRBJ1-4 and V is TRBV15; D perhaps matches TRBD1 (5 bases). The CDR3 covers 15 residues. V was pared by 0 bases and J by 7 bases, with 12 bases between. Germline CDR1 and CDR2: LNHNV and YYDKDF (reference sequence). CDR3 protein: CATSRDGQRGEKLFF. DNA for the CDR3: TGTGCCACCAGCAGAGACGGGCAAAGGGGTGAAAAACTGTTTTTT.

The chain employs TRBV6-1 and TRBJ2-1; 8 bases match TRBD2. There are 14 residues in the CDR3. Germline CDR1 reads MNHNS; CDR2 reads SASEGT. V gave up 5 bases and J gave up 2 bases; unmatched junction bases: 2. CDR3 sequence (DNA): TGTGCCAGCAGTTCACTAGCGGCCTACAATGAGCAGTTCTTC. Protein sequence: CASSSLAAYNEQFF.

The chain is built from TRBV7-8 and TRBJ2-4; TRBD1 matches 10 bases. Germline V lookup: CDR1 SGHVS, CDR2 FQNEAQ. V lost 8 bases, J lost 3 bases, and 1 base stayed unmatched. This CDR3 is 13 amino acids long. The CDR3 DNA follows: TGTGCCAGCGGGACAGGGGTCAAAAACATTCAGTACTTC. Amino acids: CASGTGVKNIQYF.

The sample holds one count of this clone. This CDR3 reads CASSQGNMGAPTEKLFF. The CDR3 nucleotides read TGTGCCAGCAGCCAAGGAAATATGGGGGCGCCAACTGAAAAACTGTTTTTT. The V gene is TRBV4-2, the J gene TRBJ1-4; possibly TRBD1 for D (6 bases). This CDR3 has 17 residues. Trimming removed 1 base from V and 7 bases from J, with 19 bases in between. Germline V gene lookup returns CDR1 LGHNA and CDR2 YNFKEQ.

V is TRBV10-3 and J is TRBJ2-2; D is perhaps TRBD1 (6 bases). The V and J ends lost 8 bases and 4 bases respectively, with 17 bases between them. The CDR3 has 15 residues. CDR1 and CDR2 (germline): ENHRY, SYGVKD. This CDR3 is CAIGGGQGTTGELFF. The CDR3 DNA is TGTGCCATCGGGGGTGGGCAGGGGACCACCGGGGAGCTGTTTTTT.

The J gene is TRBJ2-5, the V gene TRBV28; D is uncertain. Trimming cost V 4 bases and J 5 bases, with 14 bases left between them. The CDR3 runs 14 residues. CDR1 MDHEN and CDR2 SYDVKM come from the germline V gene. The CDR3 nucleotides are TGTGCCAGCAGTTCCTCCGCGATAACGGAGACCCAGTACTTC. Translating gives CASSSSAITETQYF.

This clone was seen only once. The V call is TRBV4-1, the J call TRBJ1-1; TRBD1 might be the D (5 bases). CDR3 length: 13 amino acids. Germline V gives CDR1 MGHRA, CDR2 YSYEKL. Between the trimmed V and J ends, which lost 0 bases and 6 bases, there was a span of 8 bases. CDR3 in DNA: TGCGCCAGCAGCCAAGAAGGGGTCCCTGAAGCTTTCTTT. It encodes CASSQEGVPEAFF.

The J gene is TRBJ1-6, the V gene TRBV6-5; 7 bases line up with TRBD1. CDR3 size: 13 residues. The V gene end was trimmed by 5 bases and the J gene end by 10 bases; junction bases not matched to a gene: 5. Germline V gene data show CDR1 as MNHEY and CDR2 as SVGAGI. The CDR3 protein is CASSKTGYSPLHF. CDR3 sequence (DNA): TGTGCCAGCAGTAAGACAGGGTACTCACCCCTCCACTTT.

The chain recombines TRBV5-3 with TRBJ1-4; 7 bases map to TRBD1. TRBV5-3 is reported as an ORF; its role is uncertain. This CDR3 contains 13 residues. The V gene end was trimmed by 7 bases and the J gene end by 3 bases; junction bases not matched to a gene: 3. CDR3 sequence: CARQQGSNEKLFF. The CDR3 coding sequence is TGTGCCAGACAACAGGGGTCTAATGAAAAACTGTTTTTT.

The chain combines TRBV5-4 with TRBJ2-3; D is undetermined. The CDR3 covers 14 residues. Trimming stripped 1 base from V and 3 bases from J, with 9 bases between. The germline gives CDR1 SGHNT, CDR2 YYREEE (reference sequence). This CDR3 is CASSLNLVTDTQYF. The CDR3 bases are TGTGCCAGCAGCTTGAACCTAGTAACAGATACGCAGTATTTT.

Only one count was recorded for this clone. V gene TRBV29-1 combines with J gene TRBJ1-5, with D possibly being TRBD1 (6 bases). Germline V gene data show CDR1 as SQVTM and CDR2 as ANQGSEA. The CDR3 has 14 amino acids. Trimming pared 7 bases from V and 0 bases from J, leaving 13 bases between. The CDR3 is CSASTGSSNQPQHF. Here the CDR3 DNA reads TGCAGCGCTTCCACAGGGTCTAGCAATCAGCCCCAGCATTTT.

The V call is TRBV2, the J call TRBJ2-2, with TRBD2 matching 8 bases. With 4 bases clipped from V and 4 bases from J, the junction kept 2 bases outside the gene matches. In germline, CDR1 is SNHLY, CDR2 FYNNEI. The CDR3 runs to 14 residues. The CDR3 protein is CASSVLAATGELFF. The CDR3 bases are TGTGCCAGCAGTGTACTAGCGGCCACCGGGGAGCTGTTTTTT.

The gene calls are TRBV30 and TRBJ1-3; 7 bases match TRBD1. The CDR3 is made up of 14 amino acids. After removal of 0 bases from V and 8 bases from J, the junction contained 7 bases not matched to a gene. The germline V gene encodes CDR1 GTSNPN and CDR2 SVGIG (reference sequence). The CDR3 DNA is TGTGCCTGGAGTGTACCGGGCAGGGGGGACACCATATATTTT. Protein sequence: CAWSVPGRGDTIYF.